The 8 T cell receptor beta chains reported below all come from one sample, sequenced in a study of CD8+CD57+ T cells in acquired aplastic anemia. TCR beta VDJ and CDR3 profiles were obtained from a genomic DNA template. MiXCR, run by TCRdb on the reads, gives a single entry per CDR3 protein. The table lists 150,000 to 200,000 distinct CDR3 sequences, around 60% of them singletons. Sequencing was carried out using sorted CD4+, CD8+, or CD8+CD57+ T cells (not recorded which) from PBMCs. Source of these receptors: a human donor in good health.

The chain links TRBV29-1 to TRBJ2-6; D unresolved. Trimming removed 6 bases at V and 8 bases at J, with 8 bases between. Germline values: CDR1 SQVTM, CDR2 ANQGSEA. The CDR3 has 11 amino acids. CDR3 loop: CSVQGSNVLTF. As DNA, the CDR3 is TGCAGCGTACAAGGGTCCAACGTCCTGACTTTC.

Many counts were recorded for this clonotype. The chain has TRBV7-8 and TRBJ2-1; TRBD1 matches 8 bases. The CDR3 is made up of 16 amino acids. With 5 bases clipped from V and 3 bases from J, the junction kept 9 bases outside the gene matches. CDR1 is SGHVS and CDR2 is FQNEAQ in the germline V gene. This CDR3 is CASSAGGDRRYNEQFF. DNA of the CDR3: TGTGCCAGCAGCGCAGGTGGGGACAGGCGCTACAATGAGCAGTTCTTC.

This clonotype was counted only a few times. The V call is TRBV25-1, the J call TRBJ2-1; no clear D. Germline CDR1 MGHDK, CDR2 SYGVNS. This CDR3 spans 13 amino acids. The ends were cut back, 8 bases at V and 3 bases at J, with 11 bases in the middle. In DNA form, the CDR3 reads TGTGCCAGCTCCTCGGGCGGCTACAATGAGCAGTTCTTC. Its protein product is CASSSGGYNEQFF.

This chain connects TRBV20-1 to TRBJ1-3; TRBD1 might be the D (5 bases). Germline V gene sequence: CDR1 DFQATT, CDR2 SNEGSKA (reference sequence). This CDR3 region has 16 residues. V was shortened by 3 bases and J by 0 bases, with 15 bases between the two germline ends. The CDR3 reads CSARRDASGSGNTIYF. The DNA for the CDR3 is TGCAGTGCTAGGAGGGACGCCTCGGGCTCTGGAAACACCATATATTTT.

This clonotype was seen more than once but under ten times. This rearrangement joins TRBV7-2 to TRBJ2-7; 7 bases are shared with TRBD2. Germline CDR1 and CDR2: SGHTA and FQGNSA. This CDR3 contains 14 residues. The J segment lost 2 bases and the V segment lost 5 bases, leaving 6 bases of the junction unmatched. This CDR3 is CASSPSGKPYEQYF. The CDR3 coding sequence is TGTGCCAGCAGCCCGAGCGGGAAACCCTACGAGCAGTACTTC.

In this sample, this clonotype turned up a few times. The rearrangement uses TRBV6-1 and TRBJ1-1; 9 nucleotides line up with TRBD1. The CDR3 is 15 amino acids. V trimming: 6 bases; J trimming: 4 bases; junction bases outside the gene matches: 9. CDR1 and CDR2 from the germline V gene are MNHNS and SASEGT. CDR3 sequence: CASSQQGASGTEAFF. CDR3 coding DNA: TGTGCCAGCAGCCAACAGGGGGCGTCGGGCACTGAAGCTTTCTTT.

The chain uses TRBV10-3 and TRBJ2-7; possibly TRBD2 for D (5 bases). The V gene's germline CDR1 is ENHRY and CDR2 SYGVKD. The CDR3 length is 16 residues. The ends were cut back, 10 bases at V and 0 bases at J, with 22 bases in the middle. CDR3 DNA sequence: TGTGCCAGCCGTAAAGGGTGGCGGGCCCTCTCCTACGAGCAGTACTTC. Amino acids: CASRKGWRALSYEQYF.

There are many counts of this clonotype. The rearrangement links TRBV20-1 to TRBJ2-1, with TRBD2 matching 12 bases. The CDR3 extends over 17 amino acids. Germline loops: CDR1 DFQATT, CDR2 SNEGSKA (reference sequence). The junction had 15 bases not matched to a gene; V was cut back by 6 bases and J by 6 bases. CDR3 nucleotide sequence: TGCAGTGCCAGTTCGGCTAGCGGGAGGGCCCCGCCCAATGAGCAGTTCTTC. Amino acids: CSASSASGRAPPNEQFF.